The 10 T cell receptor beta chains reported below all come from one sample, sequenced in a study of response to subunit inactivated influenza vaccine. TCRdb re-called the RT-PCR reads through MiXCR, storing one row per CDR3 protein. The sample has more than 450,000 distinct CDR3 sequences; about 7.6% are singletons. Sequenced material: PBMCs from blood, taken about 23 months after vaccination. The receptor source for this set is a man aged 45 to 75 who received an inactivated influenza vaccine.

The chain joins TRBV7-9 to TRBJ2-7; tentative D call: TRBD2 (5 bases). Trimming pared 5 bases from V and 5 bases from J, leaving 22 bases between. CDR1 and CDR2 (germline): SEHNR, FQNEAQ (reference sequence). This CDR3 has 16 residues. The CDR3 region has the DNA TGTGCCAGCAGCCCTCGGGCCCTTAAAGTAGCGCACGAGCAGTACTTC. Its protein is CASSPRALKVAHEQYF.

This clonotype appeared a few times. This sequence joins TRBV7-2 and TRBJ2-3; 7 bases align to TRBD2. This CDR3 is built from 16 residues. V was pared by 5 bases and J by 6 bases, with 14 bases of the junction left unmatched. Germline loops: CDR1 SGHTA, CDR2 FQGNSA. The CDR3 sequence is CASSPSGIASPDTQYF. For the CDR3, the DNA is TGTGCCAGCAGCCCAAGCGGGATCGCATCCCCCGATACGCAGTATTTT.

In its sample, this clonotype was seen many times. The chain uses TRBV20-1 and TRBJ2-3, with no clear D. Germline assignment: CDR1 DFQATT and CDR2 SNEGSKA (reference sequence). The CDR3 loop spans 14 amino acids. Trimming removed 5 bases from V and 0 bases from J, with 12 bases in between. The CDR3 nucleotides read TGCAGTGCTGTTCGCGATCCGAGCACAGATACGCAGTATTTT. Translating it yields CSAVRDPSTDTQYF.

This clonotype has more than one count but fewer than ten. The chain employs TRBV2 and TRBJ2-5, with D tentatively TRBD2 (5 bases). Germline CDR1 reads SNHLY; CDR2 reads FYNNEI. The CDR3 length is 14 residues. V was cut by 10 bases and J by 1 base, with 16 bases left in between. The CDR3, as DNA: TGTGCCATACCAGGAGCTAGCTCCCAAGAGACCCAGTACTTC. It encodes CAIPGASSQETQYF. The full variable domain, in which reference TRBV2 and TRBJ2-5 provide the parts outside the CDR3, is EPEVTQTPSHQVTQMGQEVILRCVPISNHLYFYWYRQILGQKVEFLVSFYNNEISEKSEIFDDQFSVERPDGSNFTLKIRSTKLEDSAMYFCAIPGASSQETQYFGPGTRLLVL.

This clonotype has just a few counts. The chain recombines TRBV7-2 with TRBJ2-3, with 7 positions matching TRBD2. After removal of 6 bases from V and 9 bases from J, the junction contained 6 bases not matched to a gene. The CDR3 runs 12 residues. Germline V lookup: CDR1 SGHTA, CDR2 FQGNSA. The CDR3 reads CASRSAGETQYF. In DNA form, the CDR3 reads TGTGCCAGCAGGAGCGCGGGGGAAACGCAGTATTTT.

A few counts support this clonotype. V is TRBV2 and J is TRBJ2-6, with D perhaps TRBD1 (5 bases). This CDR3 is 14 amino acids long. The V and J ends lost 6 bases and 4 bases respectively, with 10 bases between them. Germline V gives CDR1 SNHLY, CDR2 FYNNEI. CDR3: CASRPGSGANVLTF. The CDR3 nucleotides read TGTGCCAGCAGACCAGGGTCCGGGGCCAACGTCCTGACTTTC.

This clonotype was seen a handful of times. The genes are TRBV4-2 and TRBJ1-2; D not resolved. Germline V CDR1 and CDR2: LGHNA, YNFKEQ. Trimming stripped 4 bases from V and 4 bases from J, with 10 bases between. This CDR3 comprises 13 residues. CDR3 in DNA: TGTGCCAGCAGCCGGGCGAGCGTCTATGGCTACACCTTC. Translated: CASSRASVYGYTF.

V and J are TRBV7-9 and TRBJ1-1; D is uncertain. The V and J ends lost 2 bases and 0 bases respectively, with 10 bases between them. This CDR3 comprises 15 residues. Germline values: CDR1 SEHNR, CDR2 FQNEAQ (reference sequence). The CDR3 DNA sequence: TGTGCCAGCAGCTTAAATCGCCCCGTGAACACTGAAGCTTTCTTT. Translation: CASSLNRPVNTEAFF.

The sample holds a few counts of this clonotype. The gene calls are TRBV6-2 or TRBV6-3 and TRBJ2-2; TRBD2 matches 11 bases. From germline, CDR1 is MNHEY and CDR2 SVGEGT. Trimming cost V 4 bases and J 8 bases; bases outside gene matches: 9. This CDR3 contains 16 residues. DNA for the CDR3: TGTGCCAGCAGTTTCACACTAGCGGGAGTTACGGGGGAGCTGTTTTTT. It yields the protein CASSFTLAGVTGELFF.

The chain employs TRBV18 and TRBJ2-3, with 8 positions matching TRBD2. This CDR3 spans 16 amino acids. Germline lookup yields CDR1 KGHSH and CDR2 LQKENI. V gave up 3 bases and J gave up 7 bases; unmatched junction bases: 12. CDR3 sequence reads: CASSPTETSARYTQYF. The CDR3 DNA reads as TGTGCCAGCTCACCTACGGAGACTAGCGCTCGTTATACGCAGTATTTT.